This T cell receptor beta chain appears in the sequencing data of a study of shared clonotypes between healthy human individuals. Study-wide results and limits: Generally, naive subsets came out with larger estimated richness than memory subsets.

A remark on this clone: Antigen: not known.

Replicate PCRs from sorted subsets contained roughly 190 ng DNA, which is 31,000 or so T cell genomes. Original analysis: Without quality scores, immunoSEQ junctional reads could not be filtered like full-length reads. Libraries were prepared by immunoSEQ multiplex PCR; TCRdb keeps only in-frame clonotypes and omits some of them. V and J calls and clone size are as listed in that table; D and trimming were resolved from the DNA. The data contain some 2,000,000 clones, about 95% of them singletons. Naivety among CD8 cells was defined by CD45RO negativity and positive CCR7 selection, thereby excluding terminally differentiated effector memory CD45RA+ cells. The sequence was obtained from a man aged 18 to 29 in good health. Sequences were obtained from naive CD8+ T cells sorted from blood.

The CDR3 region has the DNA TGTGCCATCAGCCCGGACAGCACCTACGAGCAGTACTTC. It yields the protein CAISPDSTYEQYF. This chain joins TRBV10-3 and TRBJ2-7, with TRBD1 as a possible D gene (6 bases). CDR1 is ENHRY and CDR2 is SYGVKD in the germline V gene. V was trimmed by 6 bases and J by 2 bases, leaving 11 bases between them. The CDR3 is 13 residues long.